Described below is a single TCR beta chain sequence and its context. Its specificity is not known. These data belong to a study of T cell responses to AZD1222 COVID-19 vaccine. Study-wide results and limits: Distributed over spike, vaccine-associated CD4 TCRs predominated at 160-218 and 743-854. Clonal diversity may have been underestimated in mostly white British donors. Repertoire sampling was restricted to post-peak T cell response timepoints. At study baseline, merely roughly 6 AZD1222 recipients were seropositive.

Trimming removed 4 bases from V and 8 bases from J; junction bases left unmatched: 6. There are 14 residues in the CDR3. Germline CDR1 SGHDT, CDR2 YYEEEE. Sequencing was performed with immunoSEQ multiplex PCR; in TCRdb, only in-frame clones are kept and a portion is missing. The sample lists 130,000 to 150,000 clones, approximately 78% occurring once. The J gene is TRBJ1-6, the V gene TRBV5-6; 7 bases are a match to TRBD1. The sequencing here drew on peripheral blood, taken on day 0 of MenACWY control vaccination. This sequence was found in an adult in good health. DNA of the CDR3: TGTGCCAGCAGCCTCACAGGGGAAGATTCACCCCTCCACTTT. As protein: CASSLTGEDSPLHF.